These T cell receptor beta chains were read from a single sample in a study of blood T cell repertoires in COVID-19. TCRdb keeps only in-frame clones here, not all; method: immunoSEQ multiplex PCR. This table holds 180,000 or so clones, about 89% found once. Sequencing was done on a sample of peripheral blood. All receptors derive from a middle-aged man with active or convalescent COVID-19. Both conserved end residues are part of each CDR3. A D gene is named only where the DNA matches it firmly. The size entry is marked missing in some rows and otherwise reads once, few, many or a size class.

D gene: TRBD2; V gene: TRBV19; J gene: TRBJ2-5; clone size: -; CDR3 protein: CASSSDGGAYQETQYF; CDR3 DNA: TGTGCCAGTAGTAGCGACGGGGGGGCATACCAAGAGACCCAGTACTTC
D gene: -; V gene: TRBV11-2; J gene: TRBJ2-3; clone size: -; CDR3 protein: CASSFHRDTSTDTQYF; CDR3 DNA: TGTGCCAGCAGCTTTCACCGGGACACTAGCACAGATACGCAGTATTTT
D gene: TRBD1; V gene: TRBV6-5; J gene: TRBJ1-1; clone size: -; CDR3 protein: CASSPTGTGHTEAFF; CDR3 DNA: TGTGCCAGCAGCCCAACCGGGACAGGGCACACTGAAGCTTTCTTT
D gene: -; V gene: TRBV5-1; J gene: TRBJ1-1; clone size: few; CDR3 protein: CASSLEAANTEAFF; CDR3 DNA: TGCGCCAGCAGCTTAGAGGCAGCGAACACTGAAGCTTTCTTT
D gene: -; V gene: TRBV15; J gene: TRBJ2-1; clone size: -; CDR3 protein: CATSRGSLAGGEQFF; CDR3 DNA: TGTGCCACCAGCAGAGGTTCACTAGCTGGGGGTGAGCAGTTCTTC
D gene: -; V gene: TRBV7-3; J gene: TRBJ1-1; clone size: -; CDR3 protein: CASSPGLPNTEAFF; CDR3 DNA: TGTGCCAGCAGCCCGGGACTCCCGAACACTGAAGCTTTCTTT
D gene: TRBD2; V gene: TRBV7-9; J gene: TRBJ2-1; clone size: -; CDR3 protein: CASSLESGRTYNEQFF; CDR3 DNA: TGTGCCAGCAGCTTAGAAAGCGGGAGAACCTACAATGAGCAGTTCTTC
D gene: -; V gene: TRBV30; J gene: TRBJ2-4; clone size: -; CDR3 protein: CAWQVGGRIQYF; CDR3 DNA: TGTGCCTGGCAAGTTGGCGGTAGGATTCAGTACTTC
D gene: TRBD1; V gene: TRBV6-1; J gene: TRBJ1-4; clone size: -; CDR3 protein: CASSNNRGLKEKLFF; CDR3 DNA: TGTGCCAGCAGTAACAACAGGGGGCTGAAGGAAAAACTGTTTTTT
D gene: -; V gene: TRBV9; J gene: TRBJ2-2; clone size: -; CDR3 protein: CASSVSGWRDQNTGELFF; CDR3 DNA: TGTGCCAGCAGCGTTAGCGGCTGGAGGGATCAGAACACCGGGGAGCTGTTTTTT
D gene: -; V gene: TRBV7-8; J gene: TRBJ1-6; clone size: -; CDR3 protein: CASSLARSSYNSPLHF; CDR3 DNA: TGTGCCAGCAGCTTAGCGAGGAGCTCCTATAATTCACCCCTCCACTTT
D gene: TRBD1; V gene: TRBV14; J gene: TRBJ2-1; clone size: -; CDR3 protein: CASSPSGQGWNEQFF; CDR3 DNA: TGTGCCAGCAGCCCATCAGGACAGGGTTGGAATGAGCAGTTCTTC
D gene: -; V gene: TRBV18; J gene: TRBJ1-1; clone size: -; CDR3 protein: CASSPSDTVNTEAFF; CDR3 DNA: TGTGCCAGCTCACCGTCAGACACGGTGAACACTGAAGCTTTCTTT
D gene: -; V gene: TRBV5-1; J gene: TRBJ2-5; clone size: -; CDR3 protein: CASSLGARQEETQYF; CDR3 DNA: TGCGCCAGCAGCTTGGGGGCTCGCCAAGAAGAGACCCAGTACTTC
D gene: -; V gene: TRBV6-1; J gene: TRBJ1-3; clone size: -; CDR3 protein: CASSEMAVVGNTIYF; CDR3 DNA: TGTGCCAGCAGTGAGATGGCAGTGGTCGGAAACACCATATATTTT
D gene: TRBD1; V gene: TRBV10-1; J gene: TRBJ2-5; clone size: -; CDR3 protein: CASSAGGQGSRETQYF; CDR3 DNA: TGCGCCAGCAGCGCAGGCGGACAGGGGTCGAGAGAGACCCAGTACTTC
D gene: -; V gene: TRBV19; J gene: TRBJ1-2; clone size: -; CDR3 protein: CASSLSGTYHGYTF; CDR3 DNA: TGTGCCAGTAGTCTTAGCGGGACGTATCATGGCTACACCTTC
D gene: TRBD1; V gene: TRBV19; J gene: TRBJ2-1; clone size: -; CDR3 protein: CASSIALSGTGTKYNEQFF; CDR3 DNA: TGTGCCAGTAGTATAGCCCTGAGCGGGACAGGGACTAAATACAATGAGCAGTTCTTC
D gene: TRBD1; V gene: TRBV7-8; J gene: TRBJ1-1; clone size: -; CDR3 protein: CASSRDRVNTEAFF; CDR3 DNA: TGTGCCAGCAGCCGGGACAGAGTTAACACTGAAGCTTTCTTT
D gene: -; V gene: TRBV7-2; J gene: TRBJ2-5; clone size: -; CDR3 protein: CASSSQLAGETQYF; CDR3 DNA: TGTGCCAGCAGCTCCCAACTAGCCGGAGAGACCCAGTACTTC
D gene: -; V gene: TRBV5-1; J gene: TRBJ1-1; clone size: -; CDR3 protein: CASSFATGLNTEAFF; CDR3 DNA: TGCGCCAGCAGCTTTGCCACAGGGTTGAACACTGAAGCTTTCTTT
D gene: -; V gene: TRBV6-5; J gene: TRBJ1-2; clone size: once; CDR3 protein: CASSSDRVAHGYTF; CDR3 DNA: TGTGCCAGCAGTTCAGACCGGGTCGCTCATGGCTACACCTTC
D gene: TRBD2; V gene: TRBV11-3; J gene: TRBJ2-1; clone size: -; CDR3 protein: CASSQRAGALNEQFF; CDR3 DNA: TGTGCCAGCAGCCAGAGAGCGGGGGCCCTCAATGAGCAGTTCTTC
D gene: -; V gene: TRBV12-5; J gene: TRBJ1-5; clone size: -; CDR3 protein: CASGFSPRVHSNQPQHF; CDR3 DNA: TGTGCTAGTGGTTTCAGCCCCCGGGTCCATAGCAATCAGCCCCAGCATTTT
D gene: -; V gene: TRBV9; J gene: TRBJ2-5; clone size: -; CDR3 protein: CASSVDRAETQYF; CDR3 DNA: TGTGCCAGCAGCGTAGACAGGGCAGAGACCCAGTACTTC
D gene: TRBD2; V gene: TRBV11-3; J gene: TRBJ2-2; clone size: -; CDR3 protein: CASSLLGLAGSGELFF; CDR3 DNA: TGTGCCAGCAGCTTGCTTGGACTAGCGGGAAGCGGGGAGCTGTTTTTT
D gene: TRBD1; V gene: TRBV15; J gene: TRBJ1-3; clone size: -; CDR3 protein: CATSGDRGNTIYF; CDR3 DNA: TGTGCCACCAGCGGGGACAGGGGGAACACCATATATTTT
D gene: TRBD2; V gene: TRBV6-5; J gene: TRBJ2-7; clone size: -; CDR3 protein: CASSLGLAATYEQYF; CDR3 DNA: TGTGCCAGCAGCTTGGGACTAGCGGCCACCTACGAGCAGTACTTC
D gene: -; V gene: TRBV28; J gene: TRBJ1-5; clone size: -; CDR3 protein: CASSVGSGGNQPQHF; CDR3 DNA: TGTGCCAGCAGTGTGGGTTCCGGGGGTAATCAGCCCCAGCATTTT
D gene: -; V gene: TRBV6-5; J gene: TRBJ2-7; clone size: -; CDR3 protein: CASSSRMREQYF; CDR3 DNA: TGTGCCAGCAGTTCACGGATGAGGGAGCAGTACTTC
D gene: TRBD1; V gene: TRBV25-1; J gene: TRBJ1-6; clone size: -; CDR3 protein: CASSGRTGGAIRSPLHF; CDR3 DNA: TGTGCCAGCAGTGGAAGGACAGGGGGCGCGATTAGATCACCCCTCCACTTT
D gene: -; V gene: TRBV5-1; J gene: TRBJ2-3; clone size: -; CDR3 protein: CATSHGGQDTQYF; CDR3 DNA: TGCGCCACCAGCCACGGGGGGCAAGATACGCAGTATTTT
D gene: TRBD2; V gene: TRBV5-4; J gene: TRBJ2-3; clone size: -; CDR3 protein: CASSLRLAGGVDTQYF; CDR3 DNA: TGTGCCAGCAGCTTACGACTAGCGGGGGGGGTGGATACGCAGTATTTT
D gene: -; V gene: TRBV3-1/TRBV3-2; J gene: TRBJ1-1; clone size: few; CDR3 protein: CASSPMGPAQWGAFF; CDR3 DNA: TGTGCCAGCAGCCCTATGGGGCCAGCACAATGGGGAGCTTTCTTT
D gene: -; V gene: TRBV7-8; J gene: TRBJ2-5; clone size: -; CDR3 protein: CASNKQNEETQYF; CDR3 DNA: TGTGCCAGCAATAAGCAAAACGAAGAGACCCAGTACTTC
D gene: -; V gene: TRBV4-1; J gene: TRBJ1-1; clone size: -; CDR3 protein: CASSHPSGLNTEAFF; CDR3 DNA: TGCGCCAGCAGCCACCCTTCGGGGTTGAACACTGAAGCTTTCTTT
D gene: TRBD2; V gene: TRBV29-1; J gene: TRBJ2-7; clone size: once; CDR3 protein: CSVEDGRVPWQYF; CDR3 DNA: TGCAGCGTTGAAGACGGGAGGGTACCATGGCAGTACTTC
D gene: TRBD1; V gene: TRBV7-2; J gene: TRBJ2-5; clone size: -; CDR3 protein: CASSLQTGGVETQYF; CDR3 DNA: TGTGCCAGCAGCCTCCAGACAGGGGGCGTAGAGACCCAGTACTTC
D gene: -; V gene: TRBV7-8; J gene: TRBJ1-2; clone size: -; CDR3 protein: CASSSAKNRQGLILNYGYTF; CDR3 DNA: TGTGCCAGCAGCTCCGCAAAGAACCGCCAGGGCCTAATTCTTAACTATGGCTACACCTTC
D gene: -; V gene: TRBV7-8; J gene: TRBJ2-6; clone size: once; CDR3 protein: CASSPGQTRDIRANVLTF; CDR3 DNA: TGTGCCAGCAGCCCCGGCCAGACCAGGGATATCAGGGCCAACGTCCTGACTTTC
D gene: TRBD1; V gene: TRBV19; J gene: TRBJ1-1; clone size: once; CDR3 protein: CASSIEAGGTGTEAFF; CDR3 DNA: TGTGCCAGTAGTATCGAGGCAGGGGGCACGGGAACTGAAGCTTTCTTT
D gene: -; V gene: TRBV5-5; J gene: TRBJ2-7; clone size: -; CDR3 protein: CASSLRTNGHEQYF; CDR3 DNA: TGTGCCAGCAGCTTGCGGACAAACGGCCACGAGCAGTACTTC
D gene: TRBD2; V gene: TRBV7-9; J gene: TRBJ2-7; clone size: -; CDR3 protein: CASSLREGVFEQYF; CDR3 DNA: TGTGCCAGCAGCCTCAGGGAGGGAGTGTTCGAGCAGTACTTC
D gene: -; V gene: TRBV4-1; J gene: TRBJ1-2; clone size: few; CDR3 protein: CASSPSEGFYGYTF; CDR3 DNA: TGCGCCAGCAGCCCGTCGGAGGGGTTCTATGGCTACACCTTC
D gene: TRBD1; V gene: TRBV6-4; J gene: TRBJ2-2; clone size: -; CDR3 protein: CASSRTGGVNANTGELFF; CDR3 DNA: TGTGCCAGCAGTCGGACAGGGGGCGTTAACGCGAACACCGGGGAGCTGTTTTTT
D gene: -; V gene: TRBV25-1; J gene: TRBJ1-5; clone size: -; CDR3 protein: CASSETGYNQPQHF; CDR3 DNA: TGTGCCAGCAGTGAGACAGGATACAATCAGCCCCAGCATTTT
D gene: TRBD1; V gene: TRBV5-1; J gene: TRBJ2-7; clone size: -; CDR3 protein: CASSFDRGRGEQYF; CDR3 DNA: TGCGCCAGCAGCTTTGACAGGGGCCGTGGGGAGCAGTACTTC
D gene: TRBD1; V gene: TRBV5-1; J gene: TRBJ1-2; clone size: -; CDR3 protein: CASSLEETGARISGYTF; CDR3 DNA: TGCGCCAGCAGCTTAGAAGAGACAGGGGCAAGGATATCAGGCTACACCTTC
D gene: TRBD1; V gene: TRBV14; J gene: TRBJ2-7; clone size: -; CDR3 protein: CASSQQAPTGGSTEQYF; CDR3 DNA: TGTGCCAGCAGCCAACAAGCTCCGACAGGGGGGAGCACCGAGCAGTACTTC
D gene: TRBD1; V gene: TRBV19; J gene: TRBJ1-5; clone size: -; CDR3 protein: CASNSGGARQPQHF; CDR3 DNA: TGTGCCAGTAATTCAGGGGGCGCGAGACAGCCCCAGCATTTT
D gene: -; V gene: TRBV5-1; J gene: TRBJ2-3; clone size: -; CDR3 protein: CASSLARPTDTQYF; CDR3 DNA: TGCGCCAGCAGCTTGGCTAGACCCACAGATACGCAGTATTTT
D gene: -; V gene: TRBV5-1; J gene: TRBJ1-1; clone size: -; CDR3 protein: CASSLREQPNTEAFF; CDR3 DNA: TGCGCCAGCAGCTTAAGAGAACAGCCGAACACTGAAGCTTTCTTT
D gene: TRBD1; V gene: TRBV19; J gene: TRBJ1-2; clone size: -; CDR3 protein: CASTHGGRDRGDYGYTF; CDR3 DNA: TGTGCCAGTACCCACGGAGGCCGGGACAGGGGGGACTATGGCTACACCTTC
D gene: -; V gene: TRBV4-3; J gene: TRBJ1-2; clone size: -; CDR3 protein: CASSQDQGGYGYTF; CDR3 DNA: TGCGCCAGCAGCCAAGACCAGGGCGGCTATGGCTACACCTTC